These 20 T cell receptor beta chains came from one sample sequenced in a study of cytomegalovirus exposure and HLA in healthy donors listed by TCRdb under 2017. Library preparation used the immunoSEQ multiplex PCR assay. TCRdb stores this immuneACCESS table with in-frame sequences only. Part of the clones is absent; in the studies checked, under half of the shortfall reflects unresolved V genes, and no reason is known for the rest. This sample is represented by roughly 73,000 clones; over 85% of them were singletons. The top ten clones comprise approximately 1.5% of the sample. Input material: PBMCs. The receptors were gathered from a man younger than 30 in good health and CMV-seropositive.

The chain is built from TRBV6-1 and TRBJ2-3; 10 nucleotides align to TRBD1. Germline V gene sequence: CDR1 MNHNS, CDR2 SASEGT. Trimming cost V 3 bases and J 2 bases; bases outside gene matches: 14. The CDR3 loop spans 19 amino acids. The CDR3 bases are TGTGCCAGCAGTGAGCCAGAACGACAGGGGGCCAGAGTCACAGATACGCAGTATTTT. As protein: CASSEPERQGARVTDTQYF.

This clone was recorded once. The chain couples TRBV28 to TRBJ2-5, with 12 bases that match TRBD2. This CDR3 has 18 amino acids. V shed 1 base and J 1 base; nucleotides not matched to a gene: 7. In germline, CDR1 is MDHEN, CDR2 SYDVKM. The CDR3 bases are TGTGCCAGCAGTTTATCCCGACGGACTAGCGGGATCCAAGAGACCCAGTACTTC. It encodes CASSLSRRTSGIQETQYF. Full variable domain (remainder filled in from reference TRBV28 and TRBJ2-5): DVKVTQSSRYLVKRTGEKVFLECVQDMDHENMFWYRQDPGLGLRLIYFSYDVKMKEKGDIPEGYSVSREKKERFSLILESASTNQTSMYLCASSLSRRTSGIQETQYFGPGTRLLVL.

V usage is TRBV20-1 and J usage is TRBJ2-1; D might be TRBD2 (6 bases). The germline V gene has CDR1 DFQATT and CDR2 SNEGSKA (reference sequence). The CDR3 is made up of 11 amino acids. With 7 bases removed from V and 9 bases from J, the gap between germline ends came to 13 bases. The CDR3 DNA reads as TGCAGTGGACTAGGGTCGAGTGAGCAGTTCTTC. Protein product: CSGLGSSEQFF.

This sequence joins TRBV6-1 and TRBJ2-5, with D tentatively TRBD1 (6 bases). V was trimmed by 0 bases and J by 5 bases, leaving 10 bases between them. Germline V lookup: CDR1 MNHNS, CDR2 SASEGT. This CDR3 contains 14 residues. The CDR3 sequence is CASSEASGVETQYF. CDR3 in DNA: TGTGCCAGCAGTGAAGCCTCAGGGGTGGAGACCCAGTACTTC.

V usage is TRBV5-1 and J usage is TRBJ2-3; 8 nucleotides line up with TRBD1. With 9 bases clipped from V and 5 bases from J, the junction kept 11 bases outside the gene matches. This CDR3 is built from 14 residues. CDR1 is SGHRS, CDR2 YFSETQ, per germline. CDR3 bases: TGCGCCACCTCTCCGGGACAGGAGGGAGATACGCAGTATTTT. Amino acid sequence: CATSPGQEGDTQYF.

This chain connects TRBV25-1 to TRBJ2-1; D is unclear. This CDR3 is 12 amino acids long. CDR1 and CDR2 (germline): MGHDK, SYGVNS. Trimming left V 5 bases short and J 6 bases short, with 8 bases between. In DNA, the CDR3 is TGTGCCAGCAGTAGGAGTATCAATGAGCAGTTCTTC. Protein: CASSRSINEQFF.

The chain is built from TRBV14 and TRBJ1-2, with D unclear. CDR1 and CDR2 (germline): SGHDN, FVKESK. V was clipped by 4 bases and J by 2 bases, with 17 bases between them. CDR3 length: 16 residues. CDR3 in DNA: TGTGCCAGCAGCCCGACCTTGGCTGCGGCGAACTATGGCTACACCTTC. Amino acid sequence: CASSPTLAAANYGYTF.

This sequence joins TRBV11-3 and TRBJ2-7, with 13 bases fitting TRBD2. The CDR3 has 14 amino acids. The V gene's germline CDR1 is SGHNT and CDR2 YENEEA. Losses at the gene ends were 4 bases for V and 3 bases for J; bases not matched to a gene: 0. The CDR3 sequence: CASSWTSGSYEQYF. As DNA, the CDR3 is TGTGCCAGCAGCTGGACTAGCGGGAGCTACGAGCAGTACTTC.

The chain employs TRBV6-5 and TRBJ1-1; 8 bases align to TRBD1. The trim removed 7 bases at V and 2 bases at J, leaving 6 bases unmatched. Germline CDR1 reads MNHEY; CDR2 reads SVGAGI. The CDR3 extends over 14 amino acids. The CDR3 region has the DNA TGTGCCAGCATCGGGACAGGAGGAAACACTGAAGCTTTCTTT. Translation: CASIGTGGNTEAFF.

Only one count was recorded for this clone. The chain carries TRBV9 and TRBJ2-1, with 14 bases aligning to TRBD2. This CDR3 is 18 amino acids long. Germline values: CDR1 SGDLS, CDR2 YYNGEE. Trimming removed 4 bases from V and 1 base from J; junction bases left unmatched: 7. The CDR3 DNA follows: TGTGCCAGCAGCTTCGGACTAGCGGGGGGCAAATCCTACAATGAGCAGTTCTTC. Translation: CASSFGLAGGKSYNEQFF.

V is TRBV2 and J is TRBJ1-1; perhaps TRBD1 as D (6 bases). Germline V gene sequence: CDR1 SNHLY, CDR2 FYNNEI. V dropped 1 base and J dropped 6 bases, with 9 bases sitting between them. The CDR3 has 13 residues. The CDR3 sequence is CASSEEGGAEAFF. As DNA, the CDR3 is TGTGCCAGCAGTGAAGAAGGGGGGGCTGAAGCTTTCTTT.

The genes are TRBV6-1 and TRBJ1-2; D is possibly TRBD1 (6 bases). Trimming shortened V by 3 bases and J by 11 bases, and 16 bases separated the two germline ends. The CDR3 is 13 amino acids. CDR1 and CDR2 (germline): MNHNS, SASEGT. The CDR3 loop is CASSEPPIQGYTF. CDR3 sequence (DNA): TGTGCCAGCAGTGAGCCACCCATTCAGGGGTACACCTTC.

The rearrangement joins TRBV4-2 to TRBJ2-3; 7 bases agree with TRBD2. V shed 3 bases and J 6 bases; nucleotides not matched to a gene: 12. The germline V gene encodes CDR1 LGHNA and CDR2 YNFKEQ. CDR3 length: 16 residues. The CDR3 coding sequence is TGTGCCAGCAGCCAGCTCAGTGAGGGAGGGGACGATACGCAGTATTTT. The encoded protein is CASSQLSEGGDDTQYF.

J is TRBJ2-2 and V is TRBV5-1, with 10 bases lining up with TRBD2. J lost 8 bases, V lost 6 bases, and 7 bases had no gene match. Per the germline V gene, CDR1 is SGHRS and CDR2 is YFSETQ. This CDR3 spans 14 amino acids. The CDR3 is CASNPLAGAGELFF. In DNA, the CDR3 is TGCGCCAGCAATCCCCTAGCGGGAGCGGGGGAGCTGTTTTTT.

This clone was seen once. The CDR3 here is CASTPEGGETQYF. The CDR3, as DNA: TGCGCCAGCACGCCCGAGGGAGGTGAGACCCAGTACTTC. The V call is TRBV4-1, the J call TRBJ2-5, with TRBD2 as a possible D gene (6 bases). Trimming cost V 7 bases and J 5 bases, with 14 bases left between them. This CDR3 region has 13 residues. Germline lookup yields CDR1 MGHRA and CDR2 YSYEKL.

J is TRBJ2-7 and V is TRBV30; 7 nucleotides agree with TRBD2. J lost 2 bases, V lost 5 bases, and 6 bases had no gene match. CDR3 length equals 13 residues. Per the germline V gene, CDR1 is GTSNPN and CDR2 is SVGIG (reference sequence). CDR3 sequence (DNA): TGTGCCTGGTCAGCGGGATCCCCCTACGAGCAGTACTTC. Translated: CAWSAGSPYEQYF.

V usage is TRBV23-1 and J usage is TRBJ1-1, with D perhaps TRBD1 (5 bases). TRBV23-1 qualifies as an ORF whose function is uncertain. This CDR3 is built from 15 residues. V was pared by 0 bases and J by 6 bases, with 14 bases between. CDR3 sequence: CASSQSGQGNPEAFF. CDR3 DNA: TGCGCCAGCAGTCAATCGGGGCAGGGAAACCCTGAAGCTTTCTTT.

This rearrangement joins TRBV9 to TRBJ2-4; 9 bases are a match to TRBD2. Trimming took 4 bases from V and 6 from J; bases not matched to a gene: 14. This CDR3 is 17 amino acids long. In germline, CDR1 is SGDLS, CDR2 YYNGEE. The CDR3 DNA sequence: TGTGCCAGCAGCACACACTCATCCGGGACTAGCCCAAACATTCAGTACTTC. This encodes CASSTHSSGTSPNIQYF.

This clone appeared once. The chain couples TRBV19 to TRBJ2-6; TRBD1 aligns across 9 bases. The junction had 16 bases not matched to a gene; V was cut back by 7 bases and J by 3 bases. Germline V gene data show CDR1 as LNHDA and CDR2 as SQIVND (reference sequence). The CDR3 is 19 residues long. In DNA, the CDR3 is TGTGCCAGTACCTCCGGGACAGGGCCCCCCAGTTATGGGGCCAACGTCCTGACTTTC. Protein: CASTSGTGPPSYGANVLTF.

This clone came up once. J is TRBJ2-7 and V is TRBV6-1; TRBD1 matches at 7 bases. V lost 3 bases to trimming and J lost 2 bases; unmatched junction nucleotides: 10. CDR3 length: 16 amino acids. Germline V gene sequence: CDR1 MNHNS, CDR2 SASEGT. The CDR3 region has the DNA TGTGCCAGCAGTGACCCAAGGACAGGTTTACCCTACGAGCAGTACTTC. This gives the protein CASSDPRTGLPYEQYF.